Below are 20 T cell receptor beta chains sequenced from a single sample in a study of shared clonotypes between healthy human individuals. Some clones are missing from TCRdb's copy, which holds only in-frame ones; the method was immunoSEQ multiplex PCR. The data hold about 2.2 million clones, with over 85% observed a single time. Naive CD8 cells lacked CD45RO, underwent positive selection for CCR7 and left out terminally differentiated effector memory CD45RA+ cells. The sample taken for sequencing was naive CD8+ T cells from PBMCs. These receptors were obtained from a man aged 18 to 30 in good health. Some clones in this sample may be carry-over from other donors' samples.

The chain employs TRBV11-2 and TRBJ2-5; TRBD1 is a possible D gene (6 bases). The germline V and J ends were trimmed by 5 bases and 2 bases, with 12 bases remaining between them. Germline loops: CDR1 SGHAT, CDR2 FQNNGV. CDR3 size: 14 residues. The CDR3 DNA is TGTGCCAGCAGCGGGTGGACAGAACAAGAGACCCAGTACTTC. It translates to CASSGWTEQETQYF.

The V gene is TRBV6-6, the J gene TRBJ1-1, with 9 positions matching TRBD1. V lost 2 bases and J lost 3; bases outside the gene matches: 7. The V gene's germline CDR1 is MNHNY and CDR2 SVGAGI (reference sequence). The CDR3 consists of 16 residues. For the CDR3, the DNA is TGTGCCAGCAGTTACCCACGGGACAGGGTTGACACTGAAGCTTTCTTT. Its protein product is CASSYPRDRVDTEAFF.

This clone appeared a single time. CDR3 protein: CASSTNPGTGTREQYF. The CDR3 DNA reads as TGTGCCAGCAGCACAAATCCCGGGACAGGGACTAGGGAGCAGTACTTC. This rearrangement joins TRBV7-8 to TRBJ2-7, with D tentatively TRBD1 (9 bases). Trimming removed 5 bases at V and 7 bases at J, with 24 bases between. This CDR3 region has 16 residues. CDR1 SGHVS and CDR2 FQNEAQ come from the germline V gene.

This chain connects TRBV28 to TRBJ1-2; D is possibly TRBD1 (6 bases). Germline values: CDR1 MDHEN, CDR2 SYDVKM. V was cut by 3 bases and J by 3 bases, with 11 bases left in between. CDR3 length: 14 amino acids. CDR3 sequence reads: CASSLDSGHYGYTF. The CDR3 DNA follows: TGTGCCAGCAGTTTGGACAGCGGCCACTATGGCTACACCTTC.

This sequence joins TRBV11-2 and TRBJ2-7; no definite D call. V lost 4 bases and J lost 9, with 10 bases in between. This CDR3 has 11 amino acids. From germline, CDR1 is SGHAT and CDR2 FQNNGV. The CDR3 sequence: CASSSLRWQYF. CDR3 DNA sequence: TGTGCCAGCAGCTCACTACGATGGCAGTACTTC. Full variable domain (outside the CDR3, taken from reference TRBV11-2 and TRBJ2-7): EAGVAQSPRYKIIEKRQSVAFWCNPISGHATLYWYQQILGQGPKLLIQFQNNGVVDDSQLPKDRFSAERLKGVDSTLKIQPAKLEDSAVYLCASSSLRWQYFGPGTRLTVT.

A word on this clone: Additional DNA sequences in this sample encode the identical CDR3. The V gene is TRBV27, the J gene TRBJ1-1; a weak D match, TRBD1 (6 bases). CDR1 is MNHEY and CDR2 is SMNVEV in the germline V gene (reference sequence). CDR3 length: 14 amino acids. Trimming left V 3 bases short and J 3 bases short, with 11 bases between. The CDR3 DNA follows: TGTGCCAGCAGTTTGGGGGGGCTTTACACTGAAGCTTTCTTT. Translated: CASSLGGLYTEAFF.

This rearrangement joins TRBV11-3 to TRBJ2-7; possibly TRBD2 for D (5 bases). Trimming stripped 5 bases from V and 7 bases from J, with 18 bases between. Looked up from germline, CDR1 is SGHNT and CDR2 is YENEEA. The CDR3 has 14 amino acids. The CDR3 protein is CASSQGGPPREQYF. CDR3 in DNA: TGTGCCAGCAGCCAAGGAGGTCCACCGAGGGAGCAGTACTTC.

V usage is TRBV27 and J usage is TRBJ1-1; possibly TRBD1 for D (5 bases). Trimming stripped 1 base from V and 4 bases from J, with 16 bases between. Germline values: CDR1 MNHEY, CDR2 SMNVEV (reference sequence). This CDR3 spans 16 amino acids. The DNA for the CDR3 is TGTGCCAGCAGTTTATATGGACAATCTGCTTTCACTGAAGCTTTCTTT. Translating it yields CASSLYGQSAFTEAFF.

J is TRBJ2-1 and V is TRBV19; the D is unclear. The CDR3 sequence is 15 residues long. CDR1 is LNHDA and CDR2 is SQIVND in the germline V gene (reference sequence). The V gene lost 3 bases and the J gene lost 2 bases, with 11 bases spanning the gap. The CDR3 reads CASSISVVPYNEQFF. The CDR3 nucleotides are TGTGCCAGTAGTATTTCCGTGGTTCCCTACAATGAGCAGTTCTTC.

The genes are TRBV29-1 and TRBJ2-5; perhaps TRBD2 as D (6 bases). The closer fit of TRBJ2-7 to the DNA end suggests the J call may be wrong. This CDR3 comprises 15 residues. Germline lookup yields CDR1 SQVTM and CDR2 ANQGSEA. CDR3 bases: TGCAGCGCAACATACCGGGACTTAAGTCCCCACGAGCAGTACTTC. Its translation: CSATYRDLSPHEQYF.

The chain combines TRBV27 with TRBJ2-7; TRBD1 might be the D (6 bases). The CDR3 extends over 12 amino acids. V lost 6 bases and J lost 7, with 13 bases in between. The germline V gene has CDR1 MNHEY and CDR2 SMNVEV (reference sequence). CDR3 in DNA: TGTGCCAGCAGAGGGGGTTTGAGTGAGCAGTACTTC. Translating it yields CASRGGLSEQYF.

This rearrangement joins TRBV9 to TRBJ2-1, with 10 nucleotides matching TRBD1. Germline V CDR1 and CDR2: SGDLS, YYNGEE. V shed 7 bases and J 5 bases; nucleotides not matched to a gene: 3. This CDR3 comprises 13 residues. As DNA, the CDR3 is TGTGCCAGCCGGGGGACAGGGGACAATGAGCAGTTCTTC. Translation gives CASRGTGDNEQFF.

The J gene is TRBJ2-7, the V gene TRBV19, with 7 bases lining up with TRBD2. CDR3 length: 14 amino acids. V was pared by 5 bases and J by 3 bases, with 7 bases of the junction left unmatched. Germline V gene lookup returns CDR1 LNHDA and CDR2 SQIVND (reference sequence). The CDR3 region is CASSGLADGYEQYF. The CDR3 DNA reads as TGTGCCAGTAGTGGCCTAGCGGACGGCTACGAGCAGTACTTC.

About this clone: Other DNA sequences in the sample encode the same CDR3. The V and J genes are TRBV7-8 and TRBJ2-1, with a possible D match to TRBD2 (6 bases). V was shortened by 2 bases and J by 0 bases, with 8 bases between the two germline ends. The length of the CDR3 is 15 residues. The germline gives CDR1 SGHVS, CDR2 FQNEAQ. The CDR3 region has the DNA TGTGCCAGCAGCTTATACGGGAGCTCCTACAATGAGCAGTTCTTC. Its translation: CASSLYGSSYNEQFF.

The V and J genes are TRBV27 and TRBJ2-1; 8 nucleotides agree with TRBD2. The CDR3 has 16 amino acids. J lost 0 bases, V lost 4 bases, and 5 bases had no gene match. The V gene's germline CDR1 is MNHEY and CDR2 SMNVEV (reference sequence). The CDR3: CASSSIAGSSYNEQFF. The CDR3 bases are TGTGCCAGCAGTTCGATAGCGGGGAGCTCCTACAATGAGCAGTTCTTC.

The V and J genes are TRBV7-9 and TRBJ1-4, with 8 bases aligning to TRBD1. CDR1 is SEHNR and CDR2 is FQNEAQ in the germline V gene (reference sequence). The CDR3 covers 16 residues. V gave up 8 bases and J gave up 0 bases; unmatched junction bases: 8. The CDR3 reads CASGTGEITTNEKLFF. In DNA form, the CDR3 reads TGTGCCAGCGGGACAGGAGAAATCACAACTAATGAAAAACTGTTTTTT. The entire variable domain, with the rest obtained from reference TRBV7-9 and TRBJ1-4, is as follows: DTGVSQNPRHKITKRGQNVTFRCDPISEHNRLYWYRQTLGQGPEFLTYFQNEAQLEKSRLLSDRFSAERPKGSFSTLEIQRTEQGDSAMYLCASGTGEITTNEKLFFGSGTQLSVL.

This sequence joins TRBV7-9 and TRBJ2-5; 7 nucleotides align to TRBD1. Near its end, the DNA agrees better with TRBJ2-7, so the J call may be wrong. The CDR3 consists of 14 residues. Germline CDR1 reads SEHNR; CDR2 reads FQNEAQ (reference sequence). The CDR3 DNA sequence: TGTGCCAGCACCCGCCGGGACAGAGATTTCGAGCAGTACTTC. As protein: CASTRRDRDFEQYF.

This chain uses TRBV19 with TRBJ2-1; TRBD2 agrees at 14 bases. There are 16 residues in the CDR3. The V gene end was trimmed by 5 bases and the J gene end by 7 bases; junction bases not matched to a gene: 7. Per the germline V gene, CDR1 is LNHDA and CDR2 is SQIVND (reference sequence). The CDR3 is CASSGGLAGEENEQFF. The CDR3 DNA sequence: TGTGCCAGTAGTGGGGGACTAGCGGGAGAGGAGAATGAGCAGTTCTTC. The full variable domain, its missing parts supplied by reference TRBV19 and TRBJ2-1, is DGGITQSPKYLFRKEGQNVTLSCEQNLNHDAMYWYRQDPGQGLRLIYYSQIVNDFQKGDIAEGYSVSREKKESFPLTVTSAQKNPTAFYLCASSGGLAGEENEQFFGPGTRLTVL.

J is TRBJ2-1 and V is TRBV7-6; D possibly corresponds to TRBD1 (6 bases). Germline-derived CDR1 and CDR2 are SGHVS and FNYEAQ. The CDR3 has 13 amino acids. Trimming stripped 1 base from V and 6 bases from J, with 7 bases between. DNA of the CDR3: TGTGCCAGCAGCTTAGACAGGGTCAATGAGCAGTTCTTC. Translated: CASSLDRVNEQFF.

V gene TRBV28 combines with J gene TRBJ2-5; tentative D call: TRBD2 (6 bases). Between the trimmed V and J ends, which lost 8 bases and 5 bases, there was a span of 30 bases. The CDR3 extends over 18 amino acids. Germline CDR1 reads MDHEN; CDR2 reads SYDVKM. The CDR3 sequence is CASEPVVRESAMMETQYF. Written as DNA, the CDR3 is TGTGCCAGCGAGCCTGTAGTTCGGGAGTCCGCAATGATGGAGACCCAGTACTTC.